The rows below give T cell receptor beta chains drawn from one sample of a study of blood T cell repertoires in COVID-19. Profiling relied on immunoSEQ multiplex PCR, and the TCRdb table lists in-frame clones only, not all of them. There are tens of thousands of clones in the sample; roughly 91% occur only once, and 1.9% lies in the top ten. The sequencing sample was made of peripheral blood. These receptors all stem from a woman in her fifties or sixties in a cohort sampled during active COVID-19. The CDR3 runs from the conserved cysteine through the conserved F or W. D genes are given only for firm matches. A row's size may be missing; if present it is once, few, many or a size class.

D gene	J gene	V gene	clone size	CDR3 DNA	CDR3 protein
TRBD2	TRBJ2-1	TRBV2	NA	TGTGCCAGCAGAAGAGGAGCTGTGGGGGGGTTCGATGAGCAGTTCTTC	CASRRGAVGGFDEQFF
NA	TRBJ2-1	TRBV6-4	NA	TGTGCCAGCAGAATCACAGGGAATTCCTACAATGAGCAGTTCTTC	CASRITGNSYNEQFF
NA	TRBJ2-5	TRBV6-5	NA	TGTGCCAGCCGGCTCGGTCCAGCGGAGACCCAGTACTTC	CASRLGPAETQYF
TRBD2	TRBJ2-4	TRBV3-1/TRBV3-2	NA	TGTGCCAGCAGCCTTGGACTAGCGGGAGAGGAGAACATTCAGTACTTC	CASSLGLAGEENIQYF
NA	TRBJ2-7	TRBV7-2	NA	TGTGCCAGCAGCTTAGAGGGACGCGGGGTAGGTAGGTACGAGCAGTACTTC	CASSLEGRGVGRYEQYF
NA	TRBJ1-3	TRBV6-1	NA	TGTGCCAGCAGTGAACCCGGCTCTGGAAACACCATATATTTT	CASSEPGSGNTIYF
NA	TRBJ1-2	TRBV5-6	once	TGTGCCAGCAGCTCCTGGTCCCGAGATCGGGGGGGCTACACCTTC	CASSSWSRDRGGYTF
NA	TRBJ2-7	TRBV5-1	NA	TGCGCCAGCAGCGCAGCGAGCTCCTACGAGCAGTACTTC	CASSAASSYEQYF
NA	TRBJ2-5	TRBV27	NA	TGTGCCAGCAGTTTGGTGGGGGCGCAAATACAAGAGACCCAGTACTTC	CASSLVGAQIQETQYF
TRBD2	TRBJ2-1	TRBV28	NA	TGTGCCAGCAGTCACCCCGCTCTTGGACTAGCGGGAGGGAAGTACAATGAGCAGTTCTTC	CASSHPALGLAGGKYNEQFF
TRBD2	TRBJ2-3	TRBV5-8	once	TGTGCCAGCAGCGTAGGACTAGCGGGGGTCACAGATACGCAGTATTTT	CASSVGLAGVTDTQYF
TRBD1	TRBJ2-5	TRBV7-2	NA	TGTGCCAGCAGCTTATGGGACAGGGAGACCCAGTACTTC	CASSLWDRETQYF
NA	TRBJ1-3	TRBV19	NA	TGTGCCAGTAGTACCCCCCTGGGGGGGCCCGGAAACACCATATATTTT	CASSTPLGGPGNTIYF
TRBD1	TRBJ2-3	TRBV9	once	TGTGCCAGCAGCGTAGCGGACAGGGGTTATAATACGCAGTATTTT	CASSVADRGYNTQYF
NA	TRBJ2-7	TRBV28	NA	TGTGCCAGCAGTATCGGAGCGGGTCCCTACGAGCAGTACTTC	CASSIGAGPYEQYF
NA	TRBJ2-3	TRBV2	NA	TGTGCCAGCAGGCCAGGGGAGGGACGGGGGAGAGATACGCAGTATTTT	CASRPGEGRGRDTQYF
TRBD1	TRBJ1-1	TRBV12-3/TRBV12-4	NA	TGTGCCAGCAGCCGGGGACAGGGCTCTGAAGCTTTCTTT	CASSRGQGSEAFF
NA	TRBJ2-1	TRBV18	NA	TGTGCCAGCTCACCAGGGGGGTCCTCTAATTACAATGAGCAGTTCTTC	CASSPGGSSNYNEQFF
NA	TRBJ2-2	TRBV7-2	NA	TGTGCCAGCAGCGAAAGAATAGGGGCCGGGGAGCTGTTTTTT	CASSERIGAGELFF
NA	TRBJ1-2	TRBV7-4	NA	TGTGCCAGCAGCGGGGGCGGGAGGGGAGTCTATGGCTACACCTTC	CASSGGGRGVYGYTF
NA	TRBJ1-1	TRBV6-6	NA	TGTGCCAGCAGACAGGGTGAAGCTTTCTTT	CASRQGEAFF
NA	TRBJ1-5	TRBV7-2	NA	TGTGCCAGCAGCCAGGGGCCTTCCCCGCCCCAGCATTTT	CASSQGPSPPQHF
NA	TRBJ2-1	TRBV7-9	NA	TGTGCCAGCAGCCGGGTAAATGAGCAGTTCTTC	CASSRVNEQFF
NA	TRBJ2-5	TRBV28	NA	TGTGCCAGCAGTTTAGCGGGAAAAGAGACCCAGTACTTC	CASSLAGKETQYF
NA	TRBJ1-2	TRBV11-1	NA	TGTGCCAGCAGCCTCAGGATTAGTGGGAGCGGCTACACCTTC	CASSLRISGSGYTF
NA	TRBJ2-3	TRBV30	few	TGTGCCTGGACGGGGGGCACAGATACGCAGTATTTT	CAWTGGTDTQYF
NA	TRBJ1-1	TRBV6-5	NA	TGTGCCAGCAGTCCGCAGACAGGGAACACTGAAGCTTTCTTT	CASSPQTGNTEAFF
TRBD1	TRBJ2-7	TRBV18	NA	TGTGCCAGCTCACCCAGTCAGGGGGTAGCCTACGAGCAGTACTTC	CASSPSQGVAYEQYF
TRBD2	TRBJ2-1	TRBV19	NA	TGTGCCAGTAGTATAGGTAGCGGGGGGGCAGTTTATGAGCAGTTCTTC	CASSIGSGGAVYEQFF
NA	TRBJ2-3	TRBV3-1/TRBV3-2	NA	TGTGCCAGCAGCCAAGTGGCGTCCGGGGATACGCAGTATTTT	CASSQVASGDTQYF
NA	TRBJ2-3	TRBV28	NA	TGTGCCAGCAGGGACTATTTGACAGATACGCAGTATTTT	CASRDYLTDTQYF
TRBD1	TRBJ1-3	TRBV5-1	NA	TGCGCCAGCAGCCCTGGGACAGCCATATCCCCCATATATTTT	CASSPGTAISPIYF
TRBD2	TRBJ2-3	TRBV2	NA	TGTGCCAGCAGTCCCTCAAGCGGGGTCCCCGATACGCAGTATTTT	CASSPSSGVPDTQYF
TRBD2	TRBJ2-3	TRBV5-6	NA	TGTGCCAGCAGCTTCAGACTAGCGGGCACAGATACGCAGTATTTT	CASSFRLAGTDTQYF
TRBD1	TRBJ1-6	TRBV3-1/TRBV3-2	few	TGTGCCAGCAGCCTTCCTGGACAGGTGGATTCACCCCTCCACTTT	CASSLPGQVDSPLHF
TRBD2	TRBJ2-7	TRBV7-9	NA	TGTGCCAGCAGCTTAACCGCGGGAGCTTCCTACGAGCAGTACTTC	CASSLTAGASYEQYF
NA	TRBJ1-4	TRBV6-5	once	TGTGCCAGCAGCCTCCGGAGGGGTAATGAAAAACTGTTTTTT	CASSLRRGNEKLFF
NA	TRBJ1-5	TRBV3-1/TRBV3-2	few	TGTGCCAGCAGCCAAAGCCGGGATCCTCCCCAGCCCCAGCATTTT	CASSQSRDPPQPQHF
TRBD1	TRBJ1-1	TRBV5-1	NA	TGCGCCAGCAGCTTGGCCAGTATACAGGGGCAGGAGAAGAACACTGAAGCTTTCTTT	CASSLASIQGQEKNTEAFF
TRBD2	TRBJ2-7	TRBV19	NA	TGTGCCAGTAGTATGGTGGCTAGCGGGACCTACGAGCAGTACTTC	CASSMVASGTYEQYF
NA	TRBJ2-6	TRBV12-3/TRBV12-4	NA	TGTGCCAGCAGTCTCTCTGGGGCCAACGTCCTGACTTTC	CASSLSGANVLTF
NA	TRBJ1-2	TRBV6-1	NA	TGTGCCAGCAGTGAAATAACAGCAACCACTAACTATGGCTACACCTTC	CASSEITATTNYGYTF
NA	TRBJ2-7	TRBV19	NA	TGTGCCAGTAGGGCCGTATGGGCTTCCTACGAGCAGTACTTC	CASRAVWASYEQYF
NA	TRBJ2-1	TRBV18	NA	TGTGCCAGCTCTATCGGGACTTACAATGAGCAGTTCTTC	CASSIGTYNEQFF
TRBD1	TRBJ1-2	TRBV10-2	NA	TGCGCCAGCAAACAAACCGGGACAGGAGCCTATGGCTACACCTTC	CASKQTGTGAYGYTF
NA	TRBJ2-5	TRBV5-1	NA	TGCGCCAGCAGCCCGGACAGGGCGGGAGGGGAGACCCAGTACTTC	CASSPDRAGGETQYF
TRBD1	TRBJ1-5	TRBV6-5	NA	TGTGCCAGCAGGGGGACAGGGGGCAAGCAGCCCCAGCATTTT	CASRGTGGKQPQHF
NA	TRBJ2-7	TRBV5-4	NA	TGTGCCAGCAGCTTGTTGGGCATTAACTCCTACGAGCAGTACTTC	CASSLLGINSYEQYF
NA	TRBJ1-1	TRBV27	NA	TGTGCCAGCAGTTTCCTTCGGGGGTCTGGGGCTGAAGCTTTCTTT	CASSFLRGSGAEAFF
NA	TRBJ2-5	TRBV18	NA	TGTGCCAGCTCCCGGACAGTTCAAGAGACCCAGTACTTC	CASSRTVQETQYF
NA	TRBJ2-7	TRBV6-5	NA	TGTGCCAGCAGTTCAGGCTTATCCCCCTACGAGCAGTACTTC	CASSSGLSPYEQYF
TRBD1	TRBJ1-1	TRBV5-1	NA	TGCGCCAGCAGCTTCGGACAGGGCTCTGAAGCTTTCTTT	CASSFGQGSEAFF
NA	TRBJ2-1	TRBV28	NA	TGTGCCAGCAGTATATACTTGACAGAGCAGTTCTTC	CASSIYLTEQFF
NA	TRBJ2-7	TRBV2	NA	TGTGCCAGCAGTGTTTTGAAGGGGTTTCCCTACGAGCAGTACTTC	CASSVLKGFPYEQYF
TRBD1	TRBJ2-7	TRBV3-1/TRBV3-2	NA	TGTGCCAGCAGCTTTGCCGGGACAGGGGTAGTCGAGCAGTACTTC	CASSFAGTGVVEQYF
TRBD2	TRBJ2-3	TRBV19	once	TGTGCCAGTAGACCGGGACTAGCGGGGGCCCCGGGGACAGATACGCAGTATTTT	CASRPGLAGAPGTDTQYF